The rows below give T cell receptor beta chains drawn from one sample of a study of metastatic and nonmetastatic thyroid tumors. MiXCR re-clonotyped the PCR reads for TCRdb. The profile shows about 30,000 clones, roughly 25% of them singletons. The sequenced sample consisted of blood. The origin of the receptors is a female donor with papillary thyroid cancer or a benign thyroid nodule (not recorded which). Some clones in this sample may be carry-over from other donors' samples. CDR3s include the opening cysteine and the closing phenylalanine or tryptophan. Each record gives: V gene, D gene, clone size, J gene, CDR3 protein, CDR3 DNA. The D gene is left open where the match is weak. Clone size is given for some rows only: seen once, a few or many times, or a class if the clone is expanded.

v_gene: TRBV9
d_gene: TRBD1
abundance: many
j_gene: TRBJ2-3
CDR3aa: CASAKQGTGGPDTQYF
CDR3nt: TGTGCCAGCGCCAAGCAGGGGACAGGGGGTCCGGATACGCAGTATTTT

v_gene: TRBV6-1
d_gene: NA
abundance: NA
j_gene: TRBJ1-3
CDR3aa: CANTNHRVGTLGTIYF
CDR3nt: TGTGCCAACACAAACCACAGGGTTGGCACCTTAGGCACCATATATTTT

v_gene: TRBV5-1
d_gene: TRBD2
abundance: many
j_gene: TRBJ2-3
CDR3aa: CASSPGATSGSTDTQYF
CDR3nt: TGCGCCAGCAGCCCCGGAGCGACTAGCGGAAGCACAGATACGCAGTATTTT

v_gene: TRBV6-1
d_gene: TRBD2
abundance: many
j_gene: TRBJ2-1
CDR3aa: CASSVFRREVDEQFF
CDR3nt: TGTGCCAGCAGTGTTTTTAGGCGGGAGGTTGATGAGCAGTTCTTC

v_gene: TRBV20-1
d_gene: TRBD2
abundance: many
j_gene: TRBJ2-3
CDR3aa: CSAIGGTSVTSTDTQYF
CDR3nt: TGCAGTGCTATAGGGGGGACTAGCGTTACTAGCACAGATACGCAGTATTTT

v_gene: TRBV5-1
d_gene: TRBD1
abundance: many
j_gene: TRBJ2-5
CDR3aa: CASSLIQGVQETQYF
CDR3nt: TGCGCCAGCAGCTTGATACAGGGGGTGCAAGAGACCCAGTACTTC

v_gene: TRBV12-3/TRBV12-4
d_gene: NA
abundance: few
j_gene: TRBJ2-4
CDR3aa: CASTEGLYNDQSF
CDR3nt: TGTGCCAGCACCGAAGGATTGTACAATGATCAGTCCTTC

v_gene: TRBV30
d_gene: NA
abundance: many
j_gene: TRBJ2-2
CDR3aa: CAWNTGEAGELFF
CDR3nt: TGTGCCTGGAACACAGGGGAGGCCGGGGAGCTGTTTTTT

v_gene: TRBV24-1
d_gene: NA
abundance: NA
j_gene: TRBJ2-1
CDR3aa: CATSDYPRINEQFF
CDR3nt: TGTGCCACCAGTGATTACCCCCGAATCAATGAGCAGTTCTTC

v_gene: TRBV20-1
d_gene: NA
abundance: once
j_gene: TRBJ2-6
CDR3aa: CSADLSSGANVLTF
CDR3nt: TGCAGTGCTGACCTATCCTCTGGGGCCAACGTCCTGACTTTC

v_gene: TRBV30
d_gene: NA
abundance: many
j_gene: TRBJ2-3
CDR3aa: CAWSFGMSTDTQYF
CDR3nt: TGTGCCTGGAGTTTCGGGATGAGCACAGATACGCAGTATTTT

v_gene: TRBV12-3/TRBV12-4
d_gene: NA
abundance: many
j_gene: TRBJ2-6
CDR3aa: CASSRWDSGANVLTF
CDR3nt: TGTGCCAGCAGTCGTTGGGATTCCGGGGCCAACGTCCTGACTTTC

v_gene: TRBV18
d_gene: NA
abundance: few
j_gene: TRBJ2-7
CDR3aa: CASSPGESRHYEQYF
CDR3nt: TGTGCCAGCTCACCGGGGGAGAGCAGGCACTACGAGCAGTACTTC

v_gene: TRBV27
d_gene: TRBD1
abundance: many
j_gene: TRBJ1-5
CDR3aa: CASSSRGGRLYSNQPQHF
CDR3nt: TGTGCCAGCAGTTCGCGAGGGGGCCGCCTATATAGCAATCAGCCCCAGCATTTT

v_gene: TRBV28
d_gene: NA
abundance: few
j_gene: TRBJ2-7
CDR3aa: CASSFVTNGSQYEQYF
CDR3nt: TGTGCCAGCAGTTTCGTGACTAACGGGAGTCAATACGAGCAGTATTTC

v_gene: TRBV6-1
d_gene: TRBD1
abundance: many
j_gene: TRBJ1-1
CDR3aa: CASSQGENTEAFF
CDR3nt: TGTGCCAGCAGCCAGGGGGAGAACACTGAAGCTTTCTTT